Below are 32 T cell receptor beta chains sequenced from a single sample in a study of blood T cell repertoires in COVID-19. The assay was immunoSEQ multiplex PCR, and TCRdb's table has in-frame clones only and misses some. Of about 180,000 clones in the sample, approximately 83% were seen once. Material: peripheral blood. These receptors were collected from a human donor with active or convalescent COVID-19. The donor label of this sample is uncertain.

The V call is TRBV7-3, the J call TRBJ1-6, with D tentatively TRBD1 (6 bases). Deletions cut 4 bases from V and 9 bases from J, with 10 bases between. The CDR3 extends over 13 amino acids. CDR1 and CDR2 from the germline V gene are SGHTA and FQGTGA. CDR3 nucleotide sequence: TGTGCCAGCAGCTCCTACAGGGCTTCACCCCTCCACTTT. Its translation: CASSSYRASPLHF.

This clone came up once. The genes are TRBV7-8 and TRBJ1-2, with D unresolved. Germline V gene data show CDR1 as SGHVS and CDR2 as FQNEAQ. V lost 5 bases to trimming and J lost 4 bases, with 5 bases between them. The CDR3 consists of 11 residues. The CDR3 nucleotides read TGTGCCAGCAGCCTCTCCTATGGCTACACCTTC. It yields the protein CASSLSYGYTF.

The gene calls are TRBV5-1 and TRBJ2-3, with 8 bases matching TRBD1. V lost 7 bases and J lost 3; bases outside the gene matches: 7. The CDR3 consists of 14 residues. Germline CDR1 SGHRS, CDR2 YFSETQ. The CDR3 loop is CASGQGARTDTQYF. The CDR3 nucleotides read TGCGCCAGCGGCCAGGGGGCGCGGACAGATACGCAGTATTTT.

The chain has TRBV4-2 and TRBJ2-2, with 9 bases matching TRBD2. V was pared by 3 bases and J by 7 bases, with 15 bases of the junction left unmatched. The CDR3 is 18 amino acids. In germline, CDR1 is LGHNA, CDR2 YNFKEQ. In nucleotides, the CDR3 is TGTGCCAGCAGCCAGCCCAGGGGGGCTAGCGGGACCATCGGGGAGCTGTTTTTT. Translation gives CASSQPRGASGTIGELFF.

The rearrangement joins TRBV14 to TRBJ1-1, with D uncertain. The CDR3 is 15 amino acids. The V end was cut by 0 bases, the J end by 0 bases, with 8 bases between. The germline CDR1 and CDR2 sequences are SGHDN and FVKESK. CDR3 sequence (DNA): TGTGCCAGCAGCCAAGAATACAGCATGAACACTGAAGCTTTCTTT. This sequence encodes CASSQEYSMNTEAFF.

The chain recombines TRBV10-3 with TRBJ1-5; TRBD1 is a possible D gene (6 bases). Per the germline V gene, CDR1 is ENHRY and CDR2 is SYGVKD. The CDR3 length is 13 residues. The V end was cut by 3 bases, the J end by 5 bases, with 8 bases between. The CDR3 loop is CAISDQGYQPQHF. CDR3 bases: TGTGCCATCAGTGACCAGGGGTATCAGCCCCAGCATTTT.

The chain recombines TRBV2 with TRBJ2-7; a weak D match, TRBD2 (5 bases). Trimming pared 7 bases from V and 7 bases from J, leaving 17 bases between. Germline-derived CDR1 and CDR2 are SNHLY and FYNNEI. This CDR3 region has 13 residues. In DNA form, the CDR3 reads TGTGCCAGCAATCGGTTCCTAGCAAGGGAGCAGTACTTC. Translation gives CASNRFLAREQYF.

This chain joins TRBV4-3 and TRBJ1-1; no definite D call. The V gene lost 4 bases and the J gene lost 6 bases, with 12 bases spanning the gap. The CDR3 extends over 13 amino acids. CDR1 is LGHNA, CDR2 YSLEER, per germline. The CDR3 reads CASSLRTRSEAFF. CDR3 coding DNA: TGCGCCAGCAGCCTACGTACGAGGTCTGAAGCTTTCTTT.

This clone was seen once. This sequence joins TRBV24-1 and TRBJ1-2; 7 bases map to TRBD1. Trimming took 3 bases from V and 8 from J; bases not matched to a gene: 8. CDR3 length: 14 residues. Per the germline V gene, CDR1 is KGHDR and CDR2 is SFDVKD. Here the CDR3 DNA reads TGTGCCACCAGTGATGAACTGACAGGGAAAGGCTACACCTTC. Translating it yields CATSDELTGKGYTF.

CDR3 amino acids: CASSLAKGAYEQYF. The CDR3 DNA follows: TGTGCCAGCAGCCTAGCGAAGGGGGCATACGAGCAGTACTTC. The chain links TRBV6-5 to TRBJ2-7, with D possibly matching TRBD1 (7 bases). This CDR3 comprises 14 residues. Looked up from germline, CDR1 is MNHEY and CDR2 is SVGAGI. Trimming removed 6 bases at V and 4 bases at J, with 16 bases between.

This chain joins TRBV5-6 and TRBJ1-4; unclear D gene. This CDR3 contains 12 residues. Germline-derived CDR1 and CDR2 are SGHDT and YYEEEE. Trimming stripped 8 bases from V and 10 bases from J, with 15 bases between. CDR3 DNA: TGTGCCAGTTCGATAACCGAGGGAAAACTGTTTTTT. Its protein is CASSITEGKLFF.

This rearrangement joins TRBV2 to TRBJ2-1; the match to TRBD2 covers 7 bases. The CDR3 is made up of 15 amino acids. V lost 8 bases to trimming and J lost 3 bases; unmatched junction nucleotides: 10. Germline lookup yields CDR1 SNHLY and CDR2 FYNNEI. DNA for the CDR3: TGTGCCAGCGAACCGGTCCTAGCGGACTACAATGAGCAGTTCTTC. Amino acids: CASEPVLADYNEQFF.

The chain employs TRBV27 and TRBJ1-2; TRBD1 is a possible D gene (6 bases). The V and J ends lost 5 bases and 4 bases respectively, with 11 bases between them. The CDR3 sequence is 13 residues long. The V gene's germline CDR1 is MNHEY and CDR2 SMNVEV (reference sequence). Here the CDR3 DNA reads TGTGCCAGCAGTACGGGGGGCGGCTATGGCTACACCTTC. Protein: CASSTGGGYGYTF.

The rearrangement joins TRBV12-3 or TRBV12-4 to TRBJ2-5, with D uncertain. CDR3 length: 11 residues. V lost 3 bases and J 5 bases, leaving 4 bases between the germline ends. The DNA of the CDR3 is TGTGCCAGCAGTTTGAGTGAGACCCAGTACTTC. Its protein is CASSLSETQYF.

J is TRBJ1-6 and V is TRBV19; 7 bases are shared with TRBD1. V lost 3 bases to trimming and J lost 7 bases; unmatched junction nucleotides: 3. Germline loops: CDR1 LNHDA, CDR2 SQIVND (reference sequence). CDR3 size: 14 residues. The CDR3 loop reads CASSMGRGNSPLHF. In nucleotides, the CDR3 is TGTGCCAGTAGTATGGGCAGGGGGAATTCACCCCTCCACTTT.

The chain combines TRBV7-3 with TRBJ2-1; the match to TRBD2 covers 8 bases. Trimming at V came to 5 bases and at J to 7 bases, leaving 7 bases not matched to a gene. Germline lookup yields CDR1 SGHTA and CDR2 FQGTGA. This CDR3 region has 14 residues. CDR3 DNA sequence: TGTGCCAGCAGCCCGCGGACTAGCTGGAATGAGCAGTTCTTC. This gives the protein CASSPRTSWNEQFF.

The chain uses TRBV30 and TRBJ2-2; 8 nucleotides line up with TRBD2. CDR1 GTSNPN and CDR2 SVGIG come from the germline V gene (reference sequence). This CDR3 has 17 amino acids. With V trimmed by 3 bases and J by 0 bases, 9 bases remained unmatched. CDR3 in DNA: TGTGCCTGGAGCCGTACTAGCGGCAACACGAACACCGGGGAGCTGTTTTTT. Translating gives CAWSRTSGNTNTGELFF.

The CDR3 DNA is TGTGCCAGCAGTGTCCCGGATGGTAGCGGGAGTAAGAATGAGCAGTTCTTC. As protein: CASSVPDGSGSKNEQFF. The chain is built from TRBV2 and TRBJ2-1, with 9 bases identical to TRBD2. The CDR3 is made up of 17 amino acids. Germline V gives CDR1 SNHLY, CDR2 FYNNEI. V trimming: 4 bases; J trimming: 7 bases; junction bases outside the gene matches: 14.

The chain is built from TRBV3-1 (or the pseudogene TRBV3-2) and TRBJ1-5, with TRBD1 matching 10 bases. Germline values: CDR1 LGHDT, CDR2 YNNKEL (reference sequence). Trimming cost V 4 bases and J 2 bases; bases outside gene matches: 11. The CDR3 consists of 18 residues. DNA for the CDR3: TGTGCCAGCAGCCCCAGCTCCGGGACAGGGGTAGGCAATCAGCCCCAGCATTTT. The encoded protein is CASSPSSGTGVGNQPQHF.

The chain is built from TRBV6-2 or TRBV6-3 and TRBJ2-3, with 8 bases aligning to TRBD2. The trim removed 2 bases at V and 4 bases at J, leaving 8 bases unmatched. CDR3 length equals 16 residues. Germline V CDR1 and CDR2: MNHEY, SVGEGT. The CDR3 here is CASSYNGGARADTQYF. CDR3 DNA: TGTGCCAGCAGTTACAACGGGGGGGCACGGGCAGATACGCAGTATTTT.

This clone was seen once. The chain uses TRBV18 and TRBJ1-1; 9 nucleotides match TRBD1. There are 13 residues in the CDR3. With V trimmed by 4 bases and J by 4 bases, 1 base remained unmatched. The germline CDR1 and CDR2 sequences are KGHSH and LQKENI. The CDR3 coding sequence is TGTGCCAGCTCACTACAGGGGGCCACTGAAGCTTTCTTT. It is translated as CASSLQGATEAFF.

This sequence joins TRBV28 and TRBJ2-1; 15 nucleotides agree with TRBD2. Germline V gene lookup returns CDR1 MDHEN and CDR2 SYDVKM. The junction had 4 bases not matched to a gene; V was cut back by 6 bases and J by 4 bases. This CDR3 is built from 16 residues. Written as DNA, the CDR3 is TGTGCCAGCAGCAAGGGACTAGCGGGAGGATACAATGAGCAGTTCTTC. This encodes CASSKGLAGGYNEQFF.

The chain combines TRBV5-1 with TRBJ2-3; 11 positions agree with TRBD2. The V gene's germline CDR1 is SGHRS and CDR2 YFSETQ. This CDR3 contains 16 residues. V was pared by 3 bases and J by 4 bases, with 7 bases of the junction left unmatched. The CDR3 sequence: CASSSSGTSGADTQYF. As DNA, the CDR3 is TGCGCCAGCAGCTCCTCCGGGACTAGCGGAGCAGATACGCAGTATTTT.

The chain links TRBV7-3 to TRBJ2-3, with 9 bases matching TRBD2. Germline assignment: CDR1 SGHTA and CDR2 FQGTGA. V lost 3 bases and J lost 9; bases outside the gene matches: 10. The CDR3 runs to 15 residues. Here the CDR3 DNA reads TGTGCCAGCAGCTTTGGGCGGGAGGGCCCCGTGACGCAGTATTTT. This codes for CASSFGREGPVTQYF. Variable domain in full (rest from reference TRBV7-3 and TRBJ2-3): GAGVSQTPSNKVTEKGKYVELRCDPISGHTALYWYRQSLGQGPEFLIYFQGTGAADDSGLPNDRFFAVRPEGSVSTLKIQRTERGDSAVYLCASSFGREGPVTQYFGPGTRLTVL.

The chain couples TRBV6-5 to TRBJ2-1, with 9 positions matching TRBD2. V shed 7 bases and J 7 bases; nucleotides not matched to a gene: 11. Germline values: CDR1 MNHEY, CDR2 SVGAGI. The CDR3 spans 15 residues. CDR3 DNA sequence: TGTGCCAGCACCTCGGGACTAGCAGGTAAAAATGAGCAGTTCTTC. It translates to CASTSGLAGKNEQFF.

V is TRBV15 and J is TRBJ2-7, with D possibly matching TRBD2 (6 bases). This CDR3 is built from 15 residues. Per the germline V gene, CDR1 is LNHNV and CDR2 is YYDKDF (reference sequence). V shed 0 bases and J shed 2 bases, with 11 bases lying between them. CDR3 nucleotides: TGTGCCACCAGCAGAGATGGGGGACTTGCCTACGAGCAGTACTTC. Its protein is CATSRDGGLAYEQYF.

CDR3 DNA: TGCGCCAGCAGCGCCGCGAATGGGGCCAACGTCCTGACTTTC. It encodes CASSAANGANVLTF. V usage is TRBV5-1 and J usage is TRBJ2-6; D remains ambiguous. The CDR3 length is 14 residues. Germline V gene data show CDR1 as SGHRS and CDR2 as YFSETQ. The V and J ends lost 4 bases and 3 bases respectively, with 8 bases between them.

The chain recombines TRBV1 with TRBJ2-2; whether TRBD2, the table's D call, matches the DNA was not checked. TRBV1 is designated a pseudogene. The length of the CDR3 is 15 residues. CDR3: CTIRAGGPLSGELFF. CDR3 bases: TGCACCATCAGAGCGGGAGGGCCTTTGAGCGGGGAGCTGTTTTTT.

The chain has TRBV3-1 (or the pseudogene TRBV3-2) and TRBJ2-5; TRBD1 matches at 7 bases. Per the germline V gene, CDR1 is LGHDT and CDR2 is YNNKEL (reference sequence). The CDR3 is 15 amino acids. V shed 1 base, J shed 5 bases, and the junction held 7 bases outside the gene matches. CDR3 protein: CASSQGGSRGETQYF. The CDR3 DNA follows: TGTGCCAGCAGCCAAGGCGGAAGCAGGGGGGAGACCCAGTACTTC.

The rearrangement joins TRBV5-4 to TRBJ2-7, with 7 positions matching TRBD1. Per the germline V gene, CDR1 is SGHNT and CDR2 is YYREEE (reference sequence). The CDR3 is 14 amino acids. V trimming: 4 bases; J trimming: 2 bases; junction bases outside the gene matches: 6. The CDR3: CASSPGTVAYEQYF. DNA for the CDR3: TGTGCCAGCAGCCCCGGGACAGTAGCCTACGAGCAGTACTTC.

The chain employs TRBV12-3 or TRBV12-4 and TRBJ1-2; maybe TRBD1 (6 bases). V was pared by 3 bases and J by 8 bases, with 13 bases between. The CDR3 covers 13 residues. The DNA for the CDR3 is TGTGCCAGCAGTTTTATGGCAGGGGACGGCTACACCTTC. Residues: CASSFMAGDGYTF.

A few counts support this clone. The gene calls are TRBV4-1 and TRBJ1-6; 8 bases line up with TRBD1. This CDR3 contains 20 residues. Trimming removed 4 bases from V and 0 bases from J; junction bases left unmatched: 14. CDR1 is MGHRA, CDR2 YSYEKL, per germline. This CDR3 reads CASSPSSGQGLSSYNSPLHF. DNA of the CDR3: TGCGCCAGCAGCCCATCTTCAGGACAGGGTCTTAGCTCCTATAATTCACCCCTCCACTTT.